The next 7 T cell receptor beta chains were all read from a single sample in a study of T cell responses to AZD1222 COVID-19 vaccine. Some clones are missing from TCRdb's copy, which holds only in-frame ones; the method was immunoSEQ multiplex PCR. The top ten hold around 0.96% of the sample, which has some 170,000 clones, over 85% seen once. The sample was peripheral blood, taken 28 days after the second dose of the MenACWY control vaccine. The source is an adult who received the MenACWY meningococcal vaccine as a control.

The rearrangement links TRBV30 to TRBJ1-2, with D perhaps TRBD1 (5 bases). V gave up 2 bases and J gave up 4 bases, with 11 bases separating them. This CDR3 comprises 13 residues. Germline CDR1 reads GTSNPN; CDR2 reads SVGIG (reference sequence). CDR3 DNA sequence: TGTGCCTGGAGTACGGGACCGCCCTATGGCTACACCTTC. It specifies CAWSTGPPYGYTF.

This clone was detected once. The CDR3 loop reads CASSWQGATNEKLFF. In DNA, the CDR3 is TGTGCCAGCAGTTGGCAGGGGGCAACTAATGAAAAACTGTTTTTT. The J gene is TRBJ1-4, the V gene TRBV6-2 or TRBV6-3; 7 bases match TRBD1. Losses at the gene ends were 4 bases for V and 0 bases for J; bases not matched to a gene: 2. The CDR3 runs 15 residues. Germline V gene data show CDR1 as MNHEY and CDR2 as SVGEGT.

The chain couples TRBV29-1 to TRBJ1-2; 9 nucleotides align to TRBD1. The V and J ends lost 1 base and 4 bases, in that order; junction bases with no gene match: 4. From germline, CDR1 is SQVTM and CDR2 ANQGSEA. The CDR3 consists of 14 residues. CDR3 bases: TGCAGCGTTGAAGCGACAGGGGGGATCTATGGCTACACCTTC. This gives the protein CSVEATGGIYGYTF.

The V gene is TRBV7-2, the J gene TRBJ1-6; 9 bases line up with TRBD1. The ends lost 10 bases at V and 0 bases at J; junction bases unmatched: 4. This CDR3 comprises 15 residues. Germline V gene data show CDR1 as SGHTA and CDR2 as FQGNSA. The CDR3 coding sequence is TGTGCCACCAAGACAGGGGGCTCCTATAATTCACCCCTCCACTTT. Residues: CATKTGGSYNSPLHF.

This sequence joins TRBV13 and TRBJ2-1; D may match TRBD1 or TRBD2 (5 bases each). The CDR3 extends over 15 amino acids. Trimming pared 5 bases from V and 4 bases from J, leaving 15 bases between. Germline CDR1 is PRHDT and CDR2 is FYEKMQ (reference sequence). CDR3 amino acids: CASSPPGPYYNEQFF. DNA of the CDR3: TGTGCCAGCAGCCCCCCGGGACCGTATTACAATGAGCAGTTCTTC.

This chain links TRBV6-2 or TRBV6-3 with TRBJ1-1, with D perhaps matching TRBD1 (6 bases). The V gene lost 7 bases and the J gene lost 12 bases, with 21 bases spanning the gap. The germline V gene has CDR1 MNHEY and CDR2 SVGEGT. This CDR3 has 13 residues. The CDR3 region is CASNPGGHLKTFF. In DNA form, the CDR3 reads TGTGCCAGCAACCCCGGGGGCCACCTGAAAACTTTCTTT.

In DNA form, the CDR3 reads TGCGCCAGCAGCTTGGACGGCAGCACAGATACGCAGTATTTT. Translated: CASSLDGSTDTQYF. V usage is TRBV5-1 and J usage is TRBJ2-3, with unresolved D. Trimming took 0 bases from V and 0 from J, leaving 5 bases between them. This CDR3 region has 14 residues. Germline CDR1 SGHRS, CDR2 YFSETQ.